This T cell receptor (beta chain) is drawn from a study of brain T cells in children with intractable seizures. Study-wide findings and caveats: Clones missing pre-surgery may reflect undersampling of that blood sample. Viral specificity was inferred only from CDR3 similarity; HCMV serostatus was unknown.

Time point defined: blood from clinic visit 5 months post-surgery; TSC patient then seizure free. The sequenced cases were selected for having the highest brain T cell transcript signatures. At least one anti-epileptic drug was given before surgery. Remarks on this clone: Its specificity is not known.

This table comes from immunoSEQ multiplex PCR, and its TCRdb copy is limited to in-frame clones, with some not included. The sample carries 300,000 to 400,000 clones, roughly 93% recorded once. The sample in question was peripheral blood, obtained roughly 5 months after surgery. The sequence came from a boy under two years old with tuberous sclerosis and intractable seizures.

Written as DNA, the CDR3 is TGTGCCAGCAGTTTTCTCCGACCGGGACAGAAAACTTATGGCTACACCTTC. Its protein is CASSFLRPGQKTYGYTF. The chain employs TRBV27 and TRBJ1-2; 7 nucleotides agree with TRBD1. V lost 3 bases, J lost 5 bases, and 15 bases stayed unmatched. Germline CDR1 is MNHEY and CDR2 is SMNVEV (reference sequence). The length of the CDR3 is 17 residues.